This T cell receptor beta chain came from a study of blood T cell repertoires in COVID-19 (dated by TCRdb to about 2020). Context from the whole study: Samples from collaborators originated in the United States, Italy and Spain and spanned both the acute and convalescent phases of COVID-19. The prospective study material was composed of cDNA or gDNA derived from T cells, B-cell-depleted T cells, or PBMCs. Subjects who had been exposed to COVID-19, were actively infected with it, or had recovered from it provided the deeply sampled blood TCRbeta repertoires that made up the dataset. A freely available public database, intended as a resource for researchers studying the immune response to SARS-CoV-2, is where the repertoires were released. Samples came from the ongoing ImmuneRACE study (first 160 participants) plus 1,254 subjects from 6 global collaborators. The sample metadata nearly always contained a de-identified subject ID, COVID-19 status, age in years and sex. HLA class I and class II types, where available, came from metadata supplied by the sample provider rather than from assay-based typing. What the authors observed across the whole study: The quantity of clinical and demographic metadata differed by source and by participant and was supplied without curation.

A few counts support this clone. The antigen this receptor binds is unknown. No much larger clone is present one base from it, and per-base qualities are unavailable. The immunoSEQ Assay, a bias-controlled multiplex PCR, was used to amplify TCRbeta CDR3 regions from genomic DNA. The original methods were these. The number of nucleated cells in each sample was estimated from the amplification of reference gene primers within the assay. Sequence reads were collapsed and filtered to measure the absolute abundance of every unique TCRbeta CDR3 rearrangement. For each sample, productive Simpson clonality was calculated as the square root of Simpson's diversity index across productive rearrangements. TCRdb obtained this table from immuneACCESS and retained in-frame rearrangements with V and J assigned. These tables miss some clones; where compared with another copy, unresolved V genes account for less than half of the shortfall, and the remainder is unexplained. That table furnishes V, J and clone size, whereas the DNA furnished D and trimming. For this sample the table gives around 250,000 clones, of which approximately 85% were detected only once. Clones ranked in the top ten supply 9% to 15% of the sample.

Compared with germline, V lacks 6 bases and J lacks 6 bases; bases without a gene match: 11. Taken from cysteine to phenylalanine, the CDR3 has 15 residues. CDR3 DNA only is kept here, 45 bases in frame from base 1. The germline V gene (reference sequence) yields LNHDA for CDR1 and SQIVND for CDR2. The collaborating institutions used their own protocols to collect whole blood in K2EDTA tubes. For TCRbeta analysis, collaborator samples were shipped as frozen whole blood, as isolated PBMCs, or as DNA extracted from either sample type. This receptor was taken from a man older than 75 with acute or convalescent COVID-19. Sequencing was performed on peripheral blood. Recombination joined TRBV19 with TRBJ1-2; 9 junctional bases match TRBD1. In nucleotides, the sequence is TGTGCCAGTAGCTTGACAGGGGGAGGAAGAAATGGCTACACCTTC. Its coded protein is CASSLTGGGRNGYTF.